This record covers a single T cell receptor (beta chain). A read error may be the cause here, since a much bigger clone is one base away. This CDR3 contains 15 residues. Germline CDR1 DFQATT, CDR2 SNEGSKA (reference sequence). TCRdb ran MiXCR on the RT-PCR reads and lists one entry per CDR3 protein. Among more than 550,000 distinct CDR3 sequences listed, 12% to 15% were seen once. Sequenced: memory CD4+ T cells from blood. This receptor was taken from a female donor in good health, serving as a healthy control. The chain is built from TRBV20-1 and TRBJ1-3, with a weak D call TRBD1 (5 bases). CDR3 nucleotides: TGCAGTGCTACCGAAAGGGGATGGGCTGGAAACACCATATGTTTT. Encoded protein: CSATERGWAGNTICF.